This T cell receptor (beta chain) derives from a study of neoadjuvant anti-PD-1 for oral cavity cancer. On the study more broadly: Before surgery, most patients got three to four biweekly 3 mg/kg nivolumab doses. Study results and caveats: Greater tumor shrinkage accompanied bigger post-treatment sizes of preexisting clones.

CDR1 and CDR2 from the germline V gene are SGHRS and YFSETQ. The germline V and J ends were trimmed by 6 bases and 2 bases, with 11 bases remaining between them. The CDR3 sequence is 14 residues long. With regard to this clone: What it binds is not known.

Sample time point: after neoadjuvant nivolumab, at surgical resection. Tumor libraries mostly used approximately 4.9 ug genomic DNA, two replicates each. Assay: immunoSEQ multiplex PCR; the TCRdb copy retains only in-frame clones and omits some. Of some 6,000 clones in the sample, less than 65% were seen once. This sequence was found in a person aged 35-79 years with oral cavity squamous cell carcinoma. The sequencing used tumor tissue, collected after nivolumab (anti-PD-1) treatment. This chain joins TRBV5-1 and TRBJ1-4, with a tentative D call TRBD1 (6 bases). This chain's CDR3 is CASTPDSTNEKLFF. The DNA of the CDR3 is TGCGCCAGCACCCCGGACAGCACTAATGAAAAACTGTTTTTT. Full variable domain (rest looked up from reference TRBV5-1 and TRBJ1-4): KAGVTQTPRYLIKTRGQQVTLSCSPISGHRSVSWYQQTPGQGLQFLFEYFSETQRNKGNFPGRFSGRQFSNSRSEMNVSTLELGDSALYLCASTPDSTNEKLFFGSGTQLSVL.